One and the same sample provided the 14 T cell receptor beta chains below, sequenced in a study of blood T cell repertoires in COVID-19. The assay was immunoSEQ multiplex PCR, and TCRdb's table has in-frame clones only and misses some. Altogether over 30,000 clones are present, about 90% being singletons, with the ten largest covering over 10%. Sequencing was carried out using peripheral blood. The source is a man between 65 and 80 years old with acute or convalescent COVID-19.

This chain uses TRBV7-9 with TRBJ1-2, with a possible D match to TRBD1 (6 bases). The CDR3 totals 15 residues. The germline V gene encodes CDR1 SEHNR and CDR2 FQNEAQ (reference sequence). Trimming cost V 0 bases and J 4 bases, with 12 bases left between them. CDR3 sequence: CASSLAYTGTYGYTF. The CDR3, as DNA: TGTGCCAGCAGCTTAGCATATACAGGGACCTATGGCTACACCTTC.

The rearrangement uses TRBV28 and TRBJ1-2; TRBD1 agrees at 11 bases. The V and J ends lost 6 bases and 8 bases, in that order; junction bases with no gene match: 8. The CDR3 consists of 14 residues. From germline, CDR1 is MDHEN and CDR2 SYDVKM. The CDR3 protein is CASSLGQGATGYTF. The CDR3 bases are TGTGCCAGCAGCCTAGGACAGGGGGCGACCGGCTACACCTTC.

The chain employs TRBV7-9 and TRBJ2-3, with D possibly being TRBD1 (6 bases). Trimming left V 5 bases short and J 2 bases short, with 11 bases between. CDR1 is SEHNR, CDR2 FQNEAQ, per germline (reference sequence). The CDR3 contains 14 residues. The DNA for the CDR3 is TGTGCCAGCAGCCATTCAGGGGCCACAGATACGCAGTATTTT. This sequence encodes CASSHSGATDTQYF.

This clone was seen only a few times. This sequence joins TRBV6-5 and TRBJ2-1; no clear D. Germline V gene data show CDR1 as MNHEY and CDR2 as SVGAGI. V lost 4 bases and J lost 10, with 14 bases in between. This CDR3 is built from 13 residues. CDR3 coding DNA: TGTGCCAGCAGTTTCCCGCCCCATCAGGAGCAGTTCTTC. Amino acids: CASSFPPHQEQFF.

The DNA for the CDR3 is TGCAGTGCTAGTCACGGGAGTTCCTACGAGCAGTACTTC. It is translated as CSASHGSSYEQYF. This rearrangement joins TRBV20-1 to TRBJ2-7, with TRBD2 as a possible D gene (6 bases). Germline values: CDR1 DFQATT, CDR2 SNEGSKA (reference sequence). This CDR3 comprises 13 residues. Between the trimmed V and J ends, which lost 3 bases and 1 base, there was a span of 10 bases.

The rearrangement links TRBV7-2 to TRBJ1-5; 11 bases align to TRBD1. From germline, CDR1 is SGHTA and CDR2 FQGNSA. V was clipped by 5 bases and J by 6 bases; unmatched bases: 6. The CDR3 is 15 amino acids. The CDR3 here is CASSHRTGGGQPQHF. CDR3 nucleotide sequence: TGTGCCAGCAGCCACAGGACAGGGGGCGGTCAGCCCCAGCATTTT.

The chain links TRBV15 to TRBJ2-3; D is perhaps TRBD2 (6 bases). This CDR3 has 14 residues. The V gene lost 5 bases and the J gene lost 2 bases, with 11 bases spanning the gap. Germline CDR1 LNHNV, CDR2 YYDKDF (reference sequence). For the CDR3, the DNA is TGTGCCACCAGCCTGGGGACTGTCACAGATACGCAGTATTTT. Protein product: CATSLGTVTDTQYF. Full variable domain (missing parts from reference TRBV15 and TRBJ2-3): DAMVIQNPRYQVTQFGKPVTLSCSQTLNHNVMYWYQQKSSQAPKLLFHYYDKDFNNEADTPDNFQSRRPNTSFCFLDIRSPGLGDTAMYLCATSLGTVTDTQYFGPGTRLTVL.

This chain joins TRBV5-1 and TRBJ1-2; D is perhaps TRBD1 (5 bases). The CDR3 runs to 15 residues. CDR1 and CDR2 from the germline V gene are SGHRS and YFSETQ. Trimming stripped 4 bases from V and 6 bases from J, with 19 bases between. DNA of the CDR3: TGCGCCAGCAGCCCCGATGAAGGCAGGGTGAATGGCTACACCTTC. Translation gives CASSPDEGRVNGYTF.

In DNA, the CDR3 is TGCGCCAGCAGCCCCTACCCCCCGGGACAGGGAGTAGGCACAGATACGCAGTATTTT. Its protein is CASSPYPPGQGVGTDTQYF. V gene TRBV5-1 combines with J gene TRBJ2-3; 9 nucleotides match TRBD1. The length of the CDR3 is 19 residues. CDR1 is SGHRS and CDR2 is YFSETQ in the germline V gene. Trimming cost V 4 bases and J 1 base; bases outside gene matches: 16.

This chain uses TRBV5-4 with TRBJ2-2, with a tentative D call TRBD1 (5 bases). Trimming removed 4 bases at V and 0 bases at J, with 16 bases between. Germline values: CDR1 SGHNT, CDR2 YYREEE (reference sequence). This CDR3 has 17 amino acids. The CDR3 DNA reads as TGTGCCAGCAGCCAGCCCGGACACGCCCCGAACACCGGGGAGCTGTTTTTT. It yields the protein CASSQPGHAPNTGELFF.

The chain combines TRBV15 with TRBJ1-4, with TRBD1 matching 9 bases. The CDR3 loop spans 15 amino acids. The germline gives CDR1 LNHNV, CDR2 YYDKDF (reference sequence). The junction had 6 bases not matched to a gene; V was cut back by 8 bases and J by 2 bases. The CDR3 is CATSLQGATNEKLFF. CDR3 nucleotide sequence: TGTGCCACCTCGCTACAGGGGGCGACTAATGAAAAACTGTTTTTT. Filled out from reference TRBV15 and TRBJ1-4, the complete variable domain reads DAMVIQNPRYQVTQFGKPVTLSCSQTLNHNVMYWYQQKSSQAPKLLFHYYDKDFNNEADTPDNFQSRRPNTSFCFLDIRSPGLGDTAMYLCATSLQGATNEKLFFGSGTQLSVL.

The rearrangement joins TRBV2 to TRBJ1-6; TRBD1 might be the D (6 bases). The germline V gene has CDR1 SNHLY and CDR2 FYNNEI. This CDR3 is built from 15 residues. Trimming left V 6 bases short and J 7 bases short, with 16 bases between. The CDR3 loop is CASRARDNANSPLHF. CDR3 bases: TGTGCCAGCAGAGCCCGGGACAACGCGAATTCACCCCTCCACTTT.

CDR3 in DNA: TGTGCCAGCTCACCACCGACGGAGCGGGGTACTCAGTACTTC. This codes for CASSPPTERGTQYF. The chain recombines TRBV18 with TRBJ2-4, with TRBD2 matching 7 bases. In germline, CDR1 is KGHSH, CDR2 LQKENI. Unmatched junction bases numbered 8, after V lost 0 bases and J lost 12 bases. The length of the CDR3 is 14 residues.

V and J are TRBV11-1 and TRBJ2-5; TRBD2 aligns across 13 bases. Unmatched junction bases numbered 4, after V lost 5 bases and J lost 4 bases. Germline values: CDR1 SGHAT, CDR2 FQDESV (reference sequence). CDR3 size: 15 residues. This chain's CDR3 is CASSPRTSGRETQYF. For the CDR3, the DNA is TGTGCCAGCAGCCCTCGGACTAGCGGGAGAGAGACCCAGTACTTC.